This note documents a single T cell receptor beta chain sequence. What it binds is unknown. TCRdb called the reads again in MiXCR, with one record for every CDR3 protein. In the table there are 290,000 or so distinct CDR3 sequences, approximately 10% of which are singletons. Losses at the gene ends were 2 bases for V and 2 bases for J; bases not matched to a gene: 2. There are 15 residues in the CDR3. Germline V lookup: CDR1 MDHEN, CDR2 SYDVKM. The source of the sample is a study of T cell repertoires in cytomegalovirus infection. The wider study: Both a matching HLA type and CMV infection were indicated by public TCR beta signatures.

Notes on the study in general: Summed public TCR beta family frequency identified CMV carriers bearing the relevant HLA.

This receptor was obtained from a human donor in good health (CMV status not recorded). Some clones in this sample may be carry-over from other donors' samples. The V gene is TRBV28, the J gene TRBJ1-5; 8 bases fit TRBD1. Sample: PBMCs. CDR3 sequence: CASSLQGAGNQPQHF. The CDR3 DNA reads as TGTGCCAGCAGTTTACAGGGGGCTGGCAATCAGCCCCAGCATTTT.